This is a list of T cell receptor beta chains from one sample in a study of T-cell memory formation after mild COVID-19. TCRdb fed the 5' RACE reads into MiXCR, producing one record per CDR3 protein. Of around 260,000 distinct CDR3 sequences in the sample, about 16% were seen once. Sequencing was performed on PBMCs or a T cell subset sorted from them (not recorded which). These receptors all stem from a man younger than 30 who had mild COVID-19 (a few samples of this study predate the infection). Cell type and time point are not known. The CDR3 runs from the conserved cysteine through the conserved F or W. The D gene is left open where the match is weak. Clone size, where shown, is once, few, many, or a class for clones that have expanded.

>TRBV6-6|TRBJ2-7|NA|few
TGTGCCAGCAGCCTCCGACAGACCTACGAGCAGTACTTC
CASSLRQTYEQYF
>TRBV7-9|TRBJ1-5|NA|few
TGTGCCAGCAGCGGAGTCGGTAGCAATCAGCCCCAGCATTTT
CASSGVGSNQPQHF
>TRBV4-2|TRBJ2-5|NA|many
TGTGCCAGCAGCCCCCAAAAGGAGTCCAGAGGGGAAGAGACCCAGTACTTC
CASSPQKESRGEETQYF
>TRBV4-3|TRBJ1-6|TRBD1|once
TGCGCCAGCAGCCAAGAAGGACAGGGCGGCTGGGAATATTCACCCCTCCACTTT
CASSQEGQGGWEYSPLHF
>TRBV7-6|TRBJ2-1|NA|many
TGTGCCAGCAGCGTACTAGGTAGTATCAAGGGGAATGAGCAGTTCTTC
CASSVLGSIKGNEQFF
>TRBV5-1|TRBJ2-4|NA|few
TGCGCCAGCAGCTTAGGAGAGGGATTAGCCAAAAACATTCAGTACTTC
CASSLGEGLAKNIQYF
>TRBV4-2|TRBJ1-2|NA|NA
TGTGCCAGCAGCGGGCAGGGGAGTGGAGATGGCTACACCTTC
CASSGQGSGDGYTF
>TRBV2|TRBJ2-1|NA|NA
TGTGCCAGCAGTGACGTTATCCAGTTCTTC
CASSDVIQFF
>TRBV20-1|TRBJ2-7|TRBD2|few
TGCAGTGCTAGGGGACTAGCTCAAACGTACGAGCAGTACTTC
CSARGLAQTYEQYF
>TRBV20-1|TRBJ2-2|NA|NA
TGCAGTGCTAGCCCCGGGGACACCGGGGAGCTGTTTTTT
CSASPGDTGELFF
>TRBV6-2/TRBV6-3|TRBJ1-5|NA|few
TGTGCCAGCAGTGCGATGGCCAGCGCCGATCAGCCCCAGCATTTT
CASSAMASADQPQHF
>TRBV4-3|TRBJ1-2|NA|NA
TGCGCCAGCAGCCAGAAGGGTCCCTATGGCTACACCTTC
CASSQKGPYGYTF
>TRBV6-2/TRBV6-3|TRBJ2-5|NA|NA
TGTGCCAGCACCAGACAGAGTCAAGAGACCCAGTACTTC
CASTRQSQETQYF
>TRBV6-5|TRBJ1-2|NA|few
TGTGCCAGCAGTCCCTCCTCCAGGGGCTATGGCTACACCTTC
CASSPSSRGYGYTF
>TRBV7-9|TRBJ2-3|NA|NA
TGTGCCAGCAGCGCCCAGGGGGGAGATACGCAGTATTTT
CASSAQGGDTQYF
>TRBV6-5|TRBJ1-4|TRBD1|NA
TGTGCCAGCAGTTACGTGGGCAGGGGGAAAGAAAAACTGTTTTTT
CASSYVGRGKEKLFF
>TRBV27|TRBJ2-7|TRBD1|few
TGTGCCAGCAGTCTCTACCCGGGGACAGGGAATTACGAGCAGTACTTC
CASSLYPGTGNYEQYF
>TRBV6-5|TRBJ1-1|NA|NA
TGTGCCAGCAGTGGACTCGGGGCTGAAGCTTTCTTT
CASSGLGAEAFF
>TRBV5-1|TRBJ2-7|NA|NA
TGCGCCAGCAGATCAACAAGACAGGAATTAGCCTACGAGCAGTACTTC
CASRSTRQELAYEQYF
>TRBV12-3/TRBV12-4|TRBJ1-2|NA|few
TGTGCCAGCAGTTTGGGATCAGACCAGATCCACACCTTC
CASSLGSDQIHTF
>TRBV4-2|TRBJ2-5|NA|few
TGTGCCAGCAGCCGGGACAAGGGAGGGGAGACCCAGTACTTC
CASSRDKGGETQYF
>TRBV6-2/TRBV6-3|TRBJ2-1|TRBD2|few
TGTGCCAGCAGTGACCCGACTAGCGGGTCGGTTAAGCCGTTCTTC
CASSDPTSGSVKPFF
>TRBV2|TRBJ2-2|TRBD1|NA
TGTGCCAGTCAACAGGGGATGAACACCGGGGAGCTGTTTTTT
CASQQGMNTGELFF
>TRBV9|TRBJ2-5|NA|few
TGTGCCAGCAGTCTCCGGGGGATGTACCAAGAGACCCAGTACTTC
CASSLRGMYQETQYF
>TRBV15|TRBJ1-1|NA|NA
TGTGCCACCAGCAGCGCACAGGGTAAAAAGGACACTGAAGCTTTCTTT
CATSSAQGKKDTEAFF
>TRBV19|TRBJ1-4|TRBD1|NA
TGTGCCAGTAGTGTGTTCCTCCGAACGAACAGGGGGGATGAAAAACTGTTTTTT
CASSVFLRTNRGDEKLFF
>TRBV20-1|TRBJ2-3|TRBD2|few
TGCAGTGCTAGACTACAGAGCGGGGCCCCTGATACGCAGTATTTT
CSARLQSGAPDTQYF
>TRBV5-8|TRBJ1-1|NA|NA
TGTGCCAGTACGACAGAGAACACTGAAGCTTTCTTT
CASTTENTEAFF
>TRBV6-5|TRBJ2-1|TRBD2|NA
TGTGCCAGCAGTTACTCGACTAGCGGGGGTGTAAATGAGCAGTTCTTC
CASSYSTSGGVNEQFF
>TRBV10-3|TRBJ2-7|NA|NA
TGTGCCATCGGGCCCTCTCGAGAGCAGTACTTC
CAIGPSREQYF
>TRBV6-5|TRBJ1-1|NA|few
TGTGCCAGCAGTGACGACAACTATTTTAGGGGAAACACTGAAGCTTTCTTT
CASSDDNYFRGNTEAFF
>TRBV28|TRBJ1-5|NA|NA
TGTGCCAGCACCCTACGGAGAGGCCGGGGCGGCAATCAGCCCCAGCATTTT
CASTLRRGRGGNQPQHF
>TRBV6-1|TRBJ1-2|NA|NA
TGTGCCAGCAAAAGAGGGGCAAACTATGGCTACACCTTC
CASKRGANYGYTF
>TRBV20-1|TRBJ2-7|NA|NA
TGCAGTGCTAGAGACCGGGGTGGTGCCTCCTACGAGCAGTACTTC
CSARDRGGASYEQYF
>TRBV5-6|TRBJ1-1|NA|few
TGTGCCAGCAGCTTTTTCACCGGACAATTGGACACTGAAGCTTTCTTT
CASSFFTGQLDTEAFF
>TRBV2|TRBJ2-1|NA|few
TGTGCCAGCACGGTACTAGGCAATGAGCAGTTCTTC
CASTVLGNEQFF
>TRBV7-9|TRBJ1-4|NA|NA
TGTGCCAGCAGTCAAGGCCGGGGCCCGGGAAAACTGTTTTTT
CASSQGRGPGKLFF
>TRBV18|TRBJ2-1|NA|many
TGTGCCAGCTCAGGGACGGTTTACAATGAGCAGTTCTTC
CASSGTVYNEQFF
>TRBV12-3/TRBV12-4|TRBJ1-5|TRBD1|many
TGTGCCAGCAGTCGGGGACAGGGGCCCGGCCAGCCCCAGCATTTT
CASSRGQGPGQPQHF
>TRBV28|TRBJ1-5|NA|many
TGTGCCAGCAGTTTGGCACAGGGAGATCAGCCCCAGCATTTT
CASSLAQGDQPQHF
>TRBV27|TRBJ2-2|NA|NA
TGTGCCAGCAGTTTATCCGGCAGGGTGGTCGGGGAGCTGTTTTTT
CASSLSGRVVGELFF
>TRBV20-1|TRBJ2-3|TRBD2|few
TGCAGTGCTGCGGGGCTAGCGGGGGCAGATACGCAGTATTTT
CSAAGLAGADTQYF
>TRBV7-9|TRBJ1-2|NA|NA
TGTGCCAGCAGCCAGGGGGGCTACACCTTC
CASSQGGYTF
>TRBV12-3/TRBV12-4|TRBJ2-3|TRBD1|few
TGTGCCAGCAGTTCCGGGACAGGGGTTGTTACGGATACGCAGTATTTT
CASSSGTGVVTDTQYF
>TRBV12-3/TRBV12-4|TRBJ1-3|NA|few
TGTGCCAGCAGTAAACAGGGCGGTGGAAACACCATATATTTT
CASSKQGGGNTIYF
>TRBV6-5|TRBJ2-7|NA|few
TGTGCCAGCAGTTACGCGAGGGGCGCGGACGAGCAGTACTTC
CASSYARGADEQYF
>TRBV24-1|TRBJ2-2|NA|few
TGTGCCACCCGGGACCAGAACACCGGGGAGCTGTTTTTT
CATRDQNTGELFF
>TRBV20-1|TRBJ1-2|NA|NA
TGCAGTGCTCCCGGGGCAGTGATTGGTGGCTACACCTTC
CSAPGAVIGGYTF
>TRBV5-1|TRBJ2-7|NA|few
TGCGCCAGCAGTCCTGGGCTGGCCTACGAGCAGTACTTC
CASSPGLAYEQYF
>TRBV6-2/TRBV6-3|TRBJ2-6|NA|NA
TGTGCCAGCAGTTACAAAAGGAGGACCTCTGGGGCCAACGTCCTGACTTTC
CASSYKRRTSGANVLTF
>TRBV20-1|TRBJ2-7|NA|few
TGCAGTGCACCTCAGGGTACCTACGAGCAGTACTTC
CSAPQGTYEQYF
>TRBV4-1|TRBJ2-1|NA|few
TGCGCCAGCAGCCAGGGACTTGCCAGCTCCTACAATGAGCAGTTCTTC
CASSQGLASSYNEQFF
>TRBV2|TRBJ2-1|TRBD1|NA
TGTGCCAGCACGGGACAGGGCAATGAGCAGTTCTTC
CASTGQGNEQFF